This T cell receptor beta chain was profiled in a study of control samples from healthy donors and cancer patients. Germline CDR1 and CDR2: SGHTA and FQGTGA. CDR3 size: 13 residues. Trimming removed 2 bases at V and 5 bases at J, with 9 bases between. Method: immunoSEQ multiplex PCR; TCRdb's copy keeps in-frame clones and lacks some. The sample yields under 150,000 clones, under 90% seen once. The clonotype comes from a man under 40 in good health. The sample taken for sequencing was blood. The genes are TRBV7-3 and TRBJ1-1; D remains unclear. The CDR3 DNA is TGTGCCAGCAGCTTAGGCAGTGGGACTGAAGCTTTCTTT. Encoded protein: CASSLGSGTEAFF.